Shown below are 5 T cell receptor beta chains from a single sample sequenced in a study of memory CD4+ T cells and cytomegalovirus serostatus. Profiling relied on immunoSEQ multiplex PCR, and the TCRdb table lists in-frame clones only, not all of them. The repertoire holds roughly 67,000 clones, about 76% seen once, with approximately 4.5% in the top ten. Single viable CD3+CD4+CD8-CD45RO+ cells were sorted as the memory CD4+ T cells. Material for sequencing was memory CD4+ T cells from blood. These receptors were collected from an adult in good health and CMV-seropositive.

The rearrangement uses TRBV23-1 and TRBJ2-5; D might be TRBD2 (5 bases). The J call may not be correct, given that the DNA end is closer to TRBJ2-7. TRBV23-1 is an ORF; its function is uncertain. The CDR3 runs to 14 residues. In nucleotides, the CDR3 is TGCGCCAGCAGTCAACCACTAGACGGTTACGAGCAGTACTTC. Residues: CASSQPLDGYEQYF.

The chain combines TRBV20-1 with TRBJ2-7; D remains unclear. V dropped 6 bases and J dropped 6 bases, with 12 bases sitting between them. CDR1 DFQATT and CDR2 SNEGSKA come from the germline V gene (reference sequence). This CDR3 region has 11 residues. The CDR3 is CSAQIPFEQYF. CDR3 sequence (DNA): TGCAGTGCCCAGATCCCATTCGAGCAGTACTTC.

The rearrangement joins TRBV2 to TRBJ1-4; D gene ambiguous. The V gene's germline CDR1 is SNHLY and CDR2 FYNNEI. V gave up 4 bases and J gave up 0 bases, with 12 bases separating them. This CDR3 contains 16 residues. DNA for the CDR3: TGTGCCAGCAGTGCCCGAGCTCCGGCAACTAATGAAAAACTGTTTTTT. It translates to CASSARAPATNEKLFF.

The J gene is TRBJ2-7, the V gene TRBV25-1; D is uncertain. Germline V gene lookup returns CDR1 MGHDK and CDR2 SYGVNS. The CDR3 loop spans 14 amino acids. The V end was cut by 6 bases, the J end by 2 bases, with 14 bases between. CDR3 coding DNA: TGTGCCAGCAGAGATCGAAAGGGTACCTACGAGCAGTACTTC. Protein product: CASRDRKGTYEQYF.

The chain joins TRBV5-1 to TRBJ2-5, with D tentatively TRBD1 (5 bases). This CDR3 region has 15 residues. Trimming pared 1 base from V and 5 bases from J, leaving 15 bases between. CDR1 and CDR2 (germline): SGHRS, YFSETQ. The CDR3 here is CASSLLPGMLETQYF. CDR3 bases: TGCGCCAGCAGCTTGTTGCCAGGGATGTTGGAGACCCAGTACTTC. The full variable domain, with the rest looked up from reference TRBV5-1 and TRBJ2-5, is KAGVTQTPRYLIKTRGQQVTLSCSPISGHRSVSWYQQTPGQGLQFLFEYFSETQRNKGNFPGRFSGRQFSNSRSEMNVSTLELGDSALYLCASSLLPGMLETQYFGPGTRLLVL.